This T cell receptor (beta chain) was profiled in a study of blood T cell repertoires in COVID-19. Whole-study context: The cDNA or gDNA used as material had been derived from T cells, B-cell-depleted T cells, or PBMCs.

CDR3 size: 15 residues. CDR1 and CDR2 (germline): SGHNT, YENEEA. V dropped 3 bases and J dropped 4; count of bases not matched to a gene: 8. Sequenced by immunoSEQ multiplex PCR; TCRdb stores in-frame clones only, minus some. The sample includes 45,000 to 60,000 clones, roughly 79% of them seen just once. This rearrangement joins TRBV11-3 to TRBJ2-7; TRBD2 agrees at 8 bases. The sequence came from a human donor with active or convalescent COVID-19. The donor label of this sample is uncertain. Source material: peripheral blood. The CDR3 loop reads CASSFQLAGSYEQYF. DNA of the CDR3: TGTGCCAGCAGCTTCCAGTTAGCGGGAAGTTACGAGCAGTACTTC.